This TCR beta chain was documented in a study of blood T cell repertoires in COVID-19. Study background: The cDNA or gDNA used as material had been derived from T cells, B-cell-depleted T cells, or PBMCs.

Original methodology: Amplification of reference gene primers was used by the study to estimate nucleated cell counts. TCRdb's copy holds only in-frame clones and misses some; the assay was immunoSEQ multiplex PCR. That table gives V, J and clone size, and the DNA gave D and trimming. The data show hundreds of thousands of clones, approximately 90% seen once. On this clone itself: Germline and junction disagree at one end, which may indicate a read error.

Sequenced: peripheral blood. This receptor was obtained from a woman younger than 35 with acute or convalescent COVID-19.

The DNA for the CDR3 is TGTGCCAGCAGTGGGCCGGATGCCCAATTAATGTTT. Protein: CASSGPDAQLMF. V and J are TRBV27 and TRBJ1-2; no clear D gene. Germline CDR1 reads MNHEY; CDR2 reads SMNVEV (reference sequence). This CDR3 spans 12 amino acids.